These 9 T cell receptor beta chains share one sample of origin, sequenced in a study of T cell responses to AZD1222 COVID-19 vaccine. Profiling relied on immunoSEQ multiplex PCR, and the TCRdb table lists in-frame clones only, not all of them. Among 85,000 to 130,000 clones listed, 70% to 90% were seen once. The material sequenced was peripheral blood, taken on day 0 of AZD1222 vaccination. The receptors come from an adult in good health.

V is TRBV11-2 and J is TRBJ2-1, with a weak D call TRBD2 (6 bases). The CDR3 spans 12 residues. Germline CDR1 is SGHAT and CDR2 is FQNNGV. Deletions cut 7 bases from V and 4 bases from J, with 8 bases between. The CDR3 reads CASTAGYNEQFF. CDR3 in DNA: TGTGCCAGCACGGCGGGATACAATGAGCAGTTCTTC. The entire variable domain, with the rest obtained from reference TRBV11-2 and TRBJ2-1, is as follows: EAGVAQSPRYKIIEKRQSVAFWCNPISGHATLYWYQQILGQGPKLLIQFQNNGVVDDSQLPKDRFSAERLKGVDSTLKIQPAKLEDSAVYLCASTAGYNEQFFGPGTRLTVL.

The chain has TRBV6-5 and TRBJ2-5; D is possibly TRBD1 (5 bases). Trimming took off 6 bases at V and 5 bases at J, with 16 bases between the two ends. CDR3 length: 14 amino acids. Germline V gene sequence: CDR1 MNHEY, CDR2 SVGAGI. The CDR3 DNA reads TGTGCCAGCAGGACGGCAGGGCAAGGGGAGACCCAGTACTTC. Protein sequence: CASRTAGQGETQYF.

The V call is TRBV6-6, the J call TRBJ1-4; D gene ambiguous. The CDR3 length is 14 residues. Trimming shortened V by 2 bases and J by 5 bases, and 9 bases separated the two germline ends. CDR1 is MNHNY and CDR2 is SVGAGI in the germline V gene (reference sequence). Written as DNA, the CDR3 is TGTGCCAGCAGTTACGTAGAGTCCAATGAAAAACTGTTTTTT. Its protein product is CASSYVESNEKLFF.

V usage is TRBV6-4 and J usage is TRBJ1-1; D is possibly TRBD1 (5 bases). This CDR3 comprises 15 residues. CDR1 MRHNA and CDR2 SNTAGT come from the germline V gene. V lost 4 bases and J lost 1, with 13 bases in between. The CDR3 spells CASSASMGRNTEAFF. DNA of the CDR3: TGTGCCAGCAGTGCCTCTATGGGGCGGAACACTGAAGCTTTCTTT.

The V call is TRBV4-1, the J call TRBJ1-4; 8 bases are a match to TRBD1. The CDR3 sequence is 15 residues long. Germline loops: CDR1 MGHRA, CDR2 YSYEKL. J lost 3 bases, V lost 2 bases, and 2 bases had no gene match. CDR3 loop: CASSQRQGPNEKLFF. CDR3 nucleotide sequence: TGCGCCAGCAGCCAACGACAGGGGCCTAATGAAAAACTGTTTTTT.

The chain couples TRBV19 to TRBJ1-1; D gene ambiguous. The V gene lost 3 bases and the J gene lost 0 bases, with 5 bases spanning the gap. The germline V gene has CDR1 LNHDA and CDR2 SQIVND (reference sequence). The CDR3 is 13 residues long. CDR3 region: CASSILLNTEAFF. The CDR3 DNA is TGTGCCAGTAGTATTTTGTTGAACACTGAAGCTTTCTTT.

The CDR3 loop is CASSRQGPYNEQFF. The DNA for the CDR3 is TGTGCCAGCAGCCGACAGGGCCCATACAATGAGCAGTTCTTC. J is TRBJ2-1 and V is TRBV2; 7 bases align to TRBD1. Trimming at V came to 6 bases and at J to 4 bases, leaving 6 bases not matched to a gene. The CDR3 sequence is 14 residues long. CDR1 is SNHLY, CDR2 FYNNEI, per germline.

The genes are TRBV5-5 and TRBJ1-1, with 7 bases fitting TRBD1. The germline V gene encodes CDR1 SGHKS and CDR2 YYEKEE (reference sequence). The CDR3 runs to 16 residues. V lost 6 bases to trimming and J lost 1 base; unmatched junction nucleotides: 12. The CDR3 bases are TGTGCCAGCACCCAATCACAGGGGCTTGAGAACACTGAAGCTTTCTTT. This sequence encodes CASTQSQGLENTEAFF.

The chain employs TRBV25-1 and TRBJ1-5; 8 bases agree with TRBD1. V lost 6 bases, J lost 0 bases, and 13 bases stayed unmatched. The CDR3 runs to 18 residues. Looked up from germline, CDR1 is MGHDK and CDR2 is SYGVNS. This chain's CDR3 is CASRTGVLPEYSNQPQHF. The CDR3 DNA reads TGTGCCAGCAGGACAGGGGTTTTACCCGAGTATAGCAATCAGCCCCAGCATTTT.